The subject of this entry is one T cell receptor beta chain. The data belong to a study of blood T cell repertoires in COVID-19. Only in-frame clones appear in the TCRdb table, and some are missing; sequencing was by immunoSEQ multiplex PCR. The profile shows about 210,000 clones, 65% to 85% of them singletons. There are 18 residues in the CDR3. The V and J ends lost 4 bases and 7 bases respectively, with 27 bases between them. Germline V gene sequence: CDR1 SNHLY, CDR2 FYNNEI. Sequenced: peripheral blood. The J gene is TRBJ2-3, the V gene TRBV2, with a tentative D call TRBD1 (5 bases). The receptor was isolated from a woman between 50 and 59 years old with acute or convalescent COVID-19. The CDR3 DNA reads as TGTGCCAGCAGTGGACAGACAAGGGTTCCCGGTCTCTCAAATACGCAGTATTTT. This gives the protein CASSGQTRVPGLSNTQYF.